Presented here are 10 T cell receptor beta chains from one specimen sequenced in a study of long-term antiretroviral therapy in people with HIV (dated 2022 in TCRdb). The immunoSEQ hsTCRB v3.0 assay was used at survey level resolution to sequence the TRB variable region. TCRdb retrieved this table from immuneACCESS and kept in-frame rearrangements only. Not all clones are present; in checked studies, unresolved V genes account for under half, and no reason is known for the remainder. Within this sample are about 24,000 clones, with around four fifths of them counted one time only. The ten biggest clones cover about a quarter of the sample. The specimen comprised unsorted PBMCs, sampled 0.4 years after starting antiretroviral therapy. These receptors all stem from a man aged 45-60 years with HIV.

The rearrangement links TRBV2 to TRBJ2-6, with unresolved D. Germline V gene lookup returns CDR1 SNHLY and CDR2 FYNNEI. Trimming took off 0 bases at V and 1 base at J, with 7 bases between the two ends. The CDR3 length is 16 residues. CDR3 amino acids: CASSEARASGANVLTF. The CDR3 DNA is TGTGCCAGCAGTGAAGCAAGGGCATCTGGGGCCAACGTCCTGACTTTC.

The chain carries TRBV15 and TRBJ1-1; D not resolved. Germline V gene sequence: CDR1 LNHNV, CDR2 YYDKDF (reference sequence). The CDR3 spans 14 residues. The V gene lost 0 bases and the J gene lost 8 bases, with 13 bases spanning the gap. CDR3 in amino acids: CATSRDTWVAEAFF. CDR3 sequence (DNA): TGTGCCACCAGCAGAGATACGTGGGTGGCCGAAGCTTTCTTT.

The chain links TRBV5-4 to TRBJ2-7; D is unclear. CDR1 SGHNT and CDR2 YYREEE come from the germline V gene (reference sequence). The length of the CDR3 is 11 residues. V was cut by 3 bases and J by 3 bases, with 4 bases left in between. The CDR3 coding sequence is TGTGCCAGCAGCTCACACTACGAGCAGTACTTC. Translation: CASSSHYEQYF.

The gene calls are TRBV7-9 and TRBJ2-5; 7 bases agree with TRBD2. Per the germline V gene, CDR1 is SEHNR and CDR2 is FQNEAQ (reference sequence). The V segment lost 1 base and the J segment 2 bases; nucleotides outside the gene matches: 4. This CDR3 has 15 residues. CDR3 protein: CASSLGSGDQETQYF. The DNA of the CDR3 is TGTGCCAGCAGCTTAGGGAGCGGGGATCAAGAGACCCAGTACTTC.

CDR3 sequence: CASSQATEAFF. CDR3 nucleotide sequence: TGCGCCAGCAGCCAAGCTACTGAAGCTTTCTTT. The rearrangement uses TRBV4-1 and TRBJ1-1; the D is unclear. Germline V gene data show CDR1 as MGHRA and CDR2 as YSYEKL. The CDR3 contains 11 residues. Trimming took off 1 base at V and 5 bases at J, with 2 bases between the two ends.

The chain couples TRBV9 to TRBJ1-5; tentative D call: TRBD1 (6 bases). The germline V gene has CDR1 SGDLS and CDR2 YYNGEE. V was clipped by 0 bases and J by 3 bases, with 10 bases between them. The CDR3 contains 15 residues. Here the CDR3 DNA reads TGTGCCAGCAGCGTAGGAGCAGGGGTCAATCAGCCCCAGCATTTT. Translated, it gives CASSVGAGVNQPQHF. The complete variable domain, with remaining parts taken from reference TRBV9 and TRBJ1-5, reads DSGVTQTPKHLITATGQRVTLRCSPRSGDLSVYWYQQSLDQGLQFLIQYYNGEERAKGNILERFSAQQFPDLHSELNLSSLELGDSALYFCASSVGAGVNQPQHFGDGTRLSIL.

This clone was observed once. This chain uses TRBV7-6 with TRBJ1-2; 8 bases line up with TRBD1. V shed 5 bases and J 0 bases; nucleotides not matched to a gene: 11. The germline gives CDR1 SGHVS, CDR2 FNYEAQ. This CDR3 has 17 amino acids. In nucleotides, the CDR3 is TGTGCCAGCAGCCCCGCAGGGACAGGCCGAGCTAACTATGGCTACACCTTC. Protein: CASSPAGTGRANYGYTF.

This clone was seen once. The chain has TRBV7-2 and TRBJ2-5, with D unresolved. Germline V CDR1 and CDR2: SGHTA, FQGNSA. V was cut by 2 bases and J by 5 bases, with 12 bases left in between. This CDR3 comprises 14 residues. This CDR3 is CASSLSEAQETQYF. DNA for the CDR3: TGTGCCAGCAGCTTAAGCGAGGCGCAGGAGACCCAGTACTTC.

The chain joins TRBV7-8 to TRBJ2-5; D assignment may be TRBD1 or TRBD2 (7 bases each). The CDR3 runs 17 residues. Germline loops: CDR1 SGHVS, CDR2 FQNEAQ. Trimming cost V 4 bases and J 2 bases, with 20 bases left between them. The CDR3 coding sequence is TGTGCCAGCAGCTCACAGGGGAGGGTAAACTTACAAGAGACCCAGTACTTC. It is translated as CASSSQGRVNLQETQYF.

The chain employs TRBV18 and TRBJ2-2; D may correspond to TRBD1 or TRBD2 (5 bases each). The V gene lost 2 bases and the J gene lost 1 base, with 8 bases spanning the gap. This CDR3 has 15 residues. The germline CDR1 and CDR2 sequences are KGHSH and LQKENI. The CDR3 bases are TGTGCCAGCTCACCAGGGGACGGGAACACCGGGGAGCTGTTTTTT. This codes for CASSPGDGNTGELFF. The full variable domain, rest sourced from reference TRBV18 and TRBJ2-2, is NAGVMQNPRHLVRRRGQEARLRCSPMKGHSHVYWYRQLPEEGLKFMVYLQKENIIDESGMPKERFSAEFPKEGPSILRIQQVVRGDSAAYFCASSPGDGNTGELFFGEGSRLTVL.